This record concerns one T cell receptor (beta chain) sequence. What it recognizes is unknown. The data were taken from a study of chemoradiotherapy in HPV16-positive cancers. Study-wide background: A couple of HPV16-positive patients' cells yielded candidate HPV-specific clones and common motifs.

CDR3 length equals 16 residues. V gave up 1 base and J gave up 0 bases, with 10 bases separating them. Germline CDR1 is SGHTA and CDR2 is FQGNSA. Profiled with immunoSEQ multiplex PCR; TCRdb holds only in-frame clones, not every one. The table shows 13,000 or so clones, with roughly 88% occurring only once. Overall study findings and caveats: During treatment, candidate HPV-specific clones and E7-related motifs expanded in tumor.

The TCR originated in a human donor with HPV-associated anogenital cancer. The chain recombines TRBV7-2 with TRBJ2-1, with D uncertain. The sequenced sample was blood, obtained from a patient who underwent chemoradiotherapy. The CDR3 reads CASSLGIGTSYNEQFF. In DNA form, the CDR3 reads TGTGCCAGCAGCTTAGGGATAGGTACCTCCTACAATGAGCAGTTCTTC. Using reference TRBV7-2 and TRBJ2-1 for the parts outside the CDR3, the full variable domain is GAGVSQSPSNKVTEKGKDVELRCDPISGHTALYWYRQSLGQGLEFLIYFQGNSAPDKSGLPSDRFSAERTGGSVSTLTIQRTQQEDSAVYLCASSLGIGTSYNEQFFGPGTRLTVL.